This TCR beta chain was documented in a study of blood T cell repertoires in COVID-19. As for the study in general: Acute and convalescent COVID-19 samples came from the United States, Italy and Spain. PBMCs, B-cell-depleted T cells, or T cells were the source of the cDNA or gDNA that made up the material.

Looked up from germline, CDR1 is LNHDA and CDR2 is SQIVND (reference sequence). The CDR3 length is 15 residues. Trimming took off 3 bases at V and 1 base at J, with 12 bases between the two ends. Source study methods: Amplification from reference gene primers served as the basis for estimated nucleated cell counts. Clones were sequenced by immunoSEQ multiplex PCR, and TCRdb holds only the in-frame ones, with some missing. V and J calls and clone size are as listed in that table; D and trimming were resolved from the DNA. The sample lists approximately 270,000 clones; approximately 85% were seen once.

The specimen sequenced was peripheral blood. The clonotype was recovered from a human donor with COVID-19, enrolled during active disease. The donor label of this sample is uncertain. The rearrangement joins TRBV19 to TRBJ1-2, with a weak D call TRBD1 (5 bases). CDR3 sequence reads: CASSILGGDNYGYTF. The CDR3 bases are TGTGCCAGTAGTATCCTGGGAGGGGATAACTATGGCTACACCTTC.